The clone carrying this T cell receptor beta chain showed up many times. The antigen remains undetermined. The entry originates in a study of spatial heterogeneity in lung cancer. Looking at the study overall: Donors were over 70 untreated early-stage non-small cell lung cancer patients. Detected sequences consistently included more beta-chain ones than alpha-chain ones.

TCRdb reanalysed the 5' RACE reads using MiXCR and keeps one entry per CDR3 protein. The table has 35,000 to 45,000 distinct CDR3 sequences, 6.5% to 9.5% seen once; the top ten hold around a tenth. Overall study findings and caveats: TCRs found ubiquitously expanded in tumor appeared in blood more at resection than at follow-up.

The time point here: blood at routine non-recurrence follow-up after resection. V shed 0 bases and J 4 bases; nucleotides not matched to a gene: 5. From germline, CDR1 is SGHNT and CDR2 YYREEE (reference sequence). The CDR3 has 15 amino acids. The chain combines TRBV5-4 with TRBJ2-5, with 8 bases aligning to TRBD2. This clonotype was obtained from a male donor with early-stage non-small cell lung cancer. This material consisted of PBMCs, taken at follow-up. The CDR3 here is CASSLAAGGGETQYF. The CDR3 nucleotides are TGTGCCAGCAGCTTGGCGGCGGGGGGTGGAGAGACCCAGTACTTC.